These 23 T cell receptor beta chains originate from one sample sequenced in a study of type 1 regulatory T cells. TCRdb itself ran the reads through MiXCR, one entry per CDR3 protein. The sample shows about 23,000 distinct CDR3 sequences, around half of them seen only once. For these TCRs, the target antigens are not known. The specimen sequenced was cultured T cells, either the whole culture or a sorted T cell fraction (not recorded which). All receptors derive from a human donor in good health.

By share, this clonotype ranks as medium-sized (0.01 to 0.1%). The J gene is TRBJ1-5, the V gene TRBV6-6, with D possibly being TRBD1 (6 bases). V gave up 6 bases and J gave up 14 bases, with 17 bases separating them. This CDR3 region has 12 residues. Germline-derived CDR1 and CDR2 are MNHNY and SVGAGI (reference sequence). CDR3 residues: CASSGDRGNKHF. CDR3 in DNA: TGTGCCAGCAGCGGTGATAGGGGGAATAAGCATTTT.

This clonotype was seen only a few times. This rearrangement joins TRBV7-9 to TRBJ1-6; 7 bases fit TRBD1. V shed 6 bases and J 10 bases; nucleotides not matched to a gene: 3. Germline lookup yields CDR1 SEHNR and CDR2 FQNEAQ (reference sequence). This CDR3 has 12 residues. CDR3 region: CASRTTGSPLHF. CDR3 nucleotide sequence: TGTGCCAGCAGAACGACAGGGTCACCCCTCCACTTT.

The chain combines TRBV18 with TRBJ2-3; D ambiguous. Germline loops: CDR1 KGHSH, CDR2 LQKENI. V lost 3 bases to trimming and J lost 0 bases, with 7 bases between them. The CDR3 runs to 14 residues. CDR3 protein: CASSPSSSTDTQYF. CDR3 DNA sequence: TGTGCCAGCTCACCTTCCTCTAGCACAGATACGCAGTATTTT.

The genes are TRBV11-3 and TRBJ2-7; D is possibly TRBD2 (6 bases). Germline loops: CDR1 SGHNT, CDR2 YENEEA. The CDR3 loop spans 15 amino acids. Between the trimmed V and J ends, which lost 1 base and 3 bases, there was a span of 13 bases. This CDR3 is CASSLVGLPNYEQYF. The CDR3 region has the DNA TGTGCCAGCAGCTTAGTGGGACTCCCAAACTACGAGCAGTACTTC.

The rearrangement links TRBV3-1 to TRBJ1-5; possible D gene TRBD1, 6 bases. Trimming shortened V by 5 bases and J by 1 base, and 12 bases separated the two germline ends. CDR3 size: 15 residues. Germline CDR1 reads LGHDT; CDR2 reads YNNKEL (reference sequence). The CDR3 loop reads CASSLQGRSNQPQHF. In DNA form, the CDR3 reads TGTGCCAGCAGCTTGCAGGGGAGAAGCAATCAGCCCCAGCATTTT. Complete variable domain (other parts from reference TRBV3-1 and TRBJ1-5): DTAVSQTPKYLVTQMGNDKSIKCEQNLGHDTMYWYKQDSKKFLKIMFSYNNKELIINETVPNRFSPKSPDKAHLNLHINSLELGDSAVYFCASSLQGRSNQPQHFGDGTRLSIL.

Of note for this clonotype: This may stem from a read error, because a much larger clone lies one nucleotide away. V and J are TRBV5-5 and TRBJ1-1, with D hard to call. Between the trimmed V and J ends, which lost 1 base and 1 base, there was a span of 8 bases. CDR3 length: 14 residues. Germline V gives CDR1 SGHKS, CDR2 YYEKEE (reference sequence). The DNA of the CDR3 is TGTGCCAGCAGCTTGTCCGCGGCGAACACTGAAGCTTTCTTT. It codes for CASSLSAANTEAFF.

The chain joins TRBV18 to TRBJ2-4; 13 bases align to TRBD2. CDR3 size: 17 residues. The V and J ends lost 2 bases and 3 bases, in that order; junction bases with no gene match: 4. Per germline, CDR1 KGHSH and CDR2 LQKENI. The CDR3 loop is CASSPTRLAGGKNIQYF. In DNA, the CDR3 is TGTGCCAGCTCACCAACTAGACTAGCGGGGGGCAAAAACATTCAGTACTTC.

This clonotype rates as medium-sized. The gene calls are TRBV18 and TRBJ1-2; D is possibly TRBD1 (5 bases). The CDR3 is 14 amino acids. CDR1 and CDR2 from the germline V gene are KGHSH and LQKENI. The V end was cut by 6 bases, the J end by 2 bases, with 13 bases between. This CDR3 is CASSRGPSNYGYTF. The DNA of the CDR3 is TGTGCCAGCTCGCGGGGACCGTCGAACTATGGCTACACCTTC.

The CDR3 is CASSPLSGETQYF. The CDR3 DNA reads as TGTGCCAGCTCACCGTTGAGTGGGGAGACCCAGTACTTC. The genes are TRBV18 and TRBJ2-5; D unclear. The V gene's germline CDR1 is KGHSH and CDR2 LQKENI. V lost 3 bases, J lost 5 bases, and 10 bases lay in between. The length of the CDR3 is 13 residues.

CDR3 bases: TGTGCCAGCAGTCCTACCGGGACTAGCGGGCAAGAGACCCAGTACTTC. Translating it yields CASSPTGTSGQETQYF. V usage is TRBV2 and J usage is TRBJ2-5, with TRBD2 identical over 12 bases. The CDR3 runs 16 residues. V was clipped by 5 bases and J by 2 bases; unmatched bases: 6. Germline loops: CDR1 SNHLY, CDR2 FYNNEI.

This clonotype was seen more than once but under ten times. This sequence joins TRBV19 and TRBJ2-1; possible D gene TRBD1, 5 bases. The CDR3 runs to 12 residues. CDR1 and CDR2 (germline): LNHDA, SQIVND (reference sequence). The V gene lost 4 bases and the J gene lost 9 bases, with 10 bases spanning the gap. The CDR3 DNA reads as TGTGCCAGTAGTACAGGGTTTGGTGAGCAGTTCTTC. Translated, it gives CASSTGFGEQFF.

This clonotype was detected a few times. The chain is built from TRBV3-1 and TRBJ1-2; D is possibly TRBD1 (5 bases). The CDR3 runs to 16 residues. The V gene lost 1 base and the J gene lost 2 bases, with 14 bases spanning the gap. Germline V lookup: CDR1 LGHDT, CDR2 YNNKEL (reference sequence). Here the CDR3 reads CASSQGGGGRNYGYTF. The CDR3 DNA reads as TGTGCCAGCAGCCAAGGTGGTGGGGGGAGAAACTATGGCTACACCTTC. Variable domain in full (rest from reference TRBV3-1 and TRBJ1-2): DTAVSQTPKYLVTQMGNDKSIKCEQNLGHDTMYWYKQDSKKFLKIMFSYNNKELIINETVPNRFSPKSPDKAHLNLHINSLELGDSAVYFCASSQGGGGRNYGYTFGSGTRLTVV.

This clonotype was detected a few times. The chain has TRBV7-9 and TRBJ2-5, with unresolved D. The CDR3 runs 16 residues. Germline CDR1 reads SEHNR; CDR2 reads FQNEAQ (reference sequence). Trimming shortened V by 3 bases and J by 3 bases, and 17 bases separated the two germline ends. CDR3 protein: CASSLPTKGGKETQYF. The CDR3, as DNA: TGTGCCAGCAGCTTGCCTACTAAGGGCGGCAAAGAGACCCAGTACTTC. The variable domain in full, with the rest retrieved from reference TRBV7-9 and TRBJ2-5, is DTGVSQNPRHKITKRGQNVTFRCDPISEHNRLYWYRQTLGQGPEFLTYFQNEAQLEKSRLLSDRFSAERPKGSFSTLEIQRTEQGDSAMYLCASSLPTKGGKETQYFGPGTRLLVL.

The DNA of the CDR3 is TGTGCCAGCAGCTTGGGCCCCAGGGATAATGAAAAACTGTTTTTT. It is translated as CASSLGPRDNEKLFF. The chain is built from TRBV5-5 and TRBJ1-4; perhaps TRBD1 as D (5 bases). The V end was cut by 0 bases, the J end by 4 bases, with 10 bases between. CDR1 SGHKS and CDR2 YYEKEE come from the germline V gene (reference sequence). The CDR3 is 15 residues long. The complete variable domain, with remaining parts taken from reference TRBV5-5 and TRBJ1-4, reads DAGVTQSPTHLIKTRGQQVTLRCSPISGHKSVSWYQQVLGQGPQFIFQYYEKEERGRGNFPDRFSARQFPNYSSELNVNALLLGDSALYLCASSLGPRDNEKLFFGSGTQLSVL.

The rearrangement joins TRBV5-1 to TRBJ1-1, with D perhaps matching TRBD1 (5 bases). Germline-derived CDR1 and CDR2 are SGHRS and YFSETQ. V was pared by 4 bases and J by 3 bases, with 13 bases between. The CDR3 runs to 14 residues. The CDR3 reads CASSLGPVDTEAFF. DNA of the CDR3: TGCGCCAGCAGCCTGGGACCAGTCGACACTGAAGCTTTCTTT.

The chain joins TRBV12-3 or TRBV12-4 to TRBJ2-1; possible D gene TRBD1, 5 bases. The CDR3 is 17 residues long. V was pared by 3 bases and J by 5 bases, with 20 bases between. This CDR3 reads CASSFLVGQGYHNEQFF. The CDR3 DNA is TGTGCCAGCAGTTTTCTTGTTGGGCAGGGCTACCACAATGAGCAGTTCTTC.

This chain connects TRBV4-2 to TRBJ1-6; D is unresolved. Germline V gene data show CDR1 as LGHNA and CDR2 as YNFKEQ. V was pared by 0 bases and J by 4 bases, with 13 bases between. CDR3 length equals 17 residues. The CDR3 sequence is CASSQDYGRGYNSPLHF. CDR3 DNA: TGTGCCAGCAGCCAAGACTATGGGCGCGGATATAATTCACCCCTCCACTTT.

The chain has TRBV5-1 and TRBJ2-2; tentatively, D is TRBD2 (6 bases). Germline V gene lookup returns CDR1 SGHRS and CDR2 YFSETQ. Trimming took 2 bases from V and 5 from J, leaving 19 bases between them. The CDR3 contains 17 residues. The CDR3 region has the DNA TGCGCCAGCAGCTTTGGAGGGATAGGCTCCGGGACCGGGGAGCTGTTTTTT. Its translation is CASSFGGIGSGTGELFF.

This clonotype was seen only once. CDR3 protein: CASSPTRKMSNQPQHF. The CDR3 region has the DNA TGTGCCAGCAGCCCGACCAGGAAGATGAGCAATCAGCCCCAGCATTTT. The chain employs TRBV9 and TRBJ1-5; no firm D call. This CDR3 comprises 16 residues. The V and J ends lost 4 bases and 1 base respectively, with 15 bases between them. Germline V lookup: CDR1 SGDLS, CDR2 YYNGEE.

This clonotype was seen ten or more times. This chain uses TRBV24-1 with TRBJ2-7; TRBD1 matches 11 bases. Germline lookup yields CDR1 KGHDR and CDR2 SFDVKD. The CDR3 totals 14 residues. V shed 4 bases and J 5 bases; nucleotides not matched to a gene: 3. CDR3 in amino acids: CATSDWGQGDEQYF. CDR3 sequence (DNA): TGTGCCACCAGTGACTGGGGACAGGGGGACGAGCAGTACTTC.

This chain connects TRBV5-1 to TRBJ2-1, with 11 bases aligning to TRBD2. This CDR3 spans 16 amino acids. In germline, CDR1 is SGHRS, CDR2 YFSETQ. The V segment lost 1 base and the J segment 7 bases; nucleotides outside the gene matches: 7. The CDR3 coding sequence is TGCGCCAGCAGCTTGACAACTAGCGGGGGTATAAATGAGCAGTTCTTC. It translates to CASSLTTSGGINEQFF.

This clonotype was detected a few times. The chain links TRBV10-3 to TRBJ2-1; 11 bases are shared with TRBD1. Trimming took 6 bases from V and 8 from J; bases not matched to a gene: 3. The CDR3 runs 13 residues. Germline V gene sequence: CDR1 ENHRY, CDR2 SYGVKD. The CDR3 reads CAIRGTGGDEQFF. CDR3 DNA: TGTGCCATCAGAGGGACAGGGGGGGATGAGCAGTTCTTC.

About this clonotype itself: A read error may account for a junction end that differs from germline. In DNA, the CDR3 is TGCAGTGCCAGAGGACAGGGTAAAACCCCCGAGCAGTACTTC. This translates into CSARGQGKTPEQYF. The chain joins TRBV20-1 to TRBJ2-7, with 8 bases that match TRBD1. The CDR3 runs to 14 residues. Looked up from germline, CDR1 is DFQATT and CDR2 is SNEGSKA (reference sequence).